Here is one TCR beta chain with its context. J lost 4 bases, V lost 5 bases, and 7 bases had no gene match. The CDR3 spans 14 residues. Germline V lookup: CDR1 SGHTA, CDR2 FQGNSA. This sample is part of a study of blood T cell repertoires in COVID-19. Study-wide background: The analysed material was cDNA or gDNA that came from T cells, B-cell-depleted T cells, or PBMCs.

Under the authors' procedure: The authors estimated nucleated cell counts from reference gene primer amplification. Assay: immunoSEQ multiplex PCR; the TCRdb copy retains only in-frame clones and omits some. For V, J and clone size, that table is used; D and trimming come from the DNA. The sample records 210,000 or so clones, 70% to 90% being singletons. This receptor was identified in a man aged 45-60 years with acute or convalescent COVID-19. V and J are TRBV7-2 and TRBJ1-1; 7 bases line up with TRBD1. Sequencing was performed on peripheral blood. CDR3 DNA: TGTGCCAGCAGCCTTCGACAGGGCCCCACTGAAGCTTTCTTT. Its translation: CASSLRQGPTEAFF.